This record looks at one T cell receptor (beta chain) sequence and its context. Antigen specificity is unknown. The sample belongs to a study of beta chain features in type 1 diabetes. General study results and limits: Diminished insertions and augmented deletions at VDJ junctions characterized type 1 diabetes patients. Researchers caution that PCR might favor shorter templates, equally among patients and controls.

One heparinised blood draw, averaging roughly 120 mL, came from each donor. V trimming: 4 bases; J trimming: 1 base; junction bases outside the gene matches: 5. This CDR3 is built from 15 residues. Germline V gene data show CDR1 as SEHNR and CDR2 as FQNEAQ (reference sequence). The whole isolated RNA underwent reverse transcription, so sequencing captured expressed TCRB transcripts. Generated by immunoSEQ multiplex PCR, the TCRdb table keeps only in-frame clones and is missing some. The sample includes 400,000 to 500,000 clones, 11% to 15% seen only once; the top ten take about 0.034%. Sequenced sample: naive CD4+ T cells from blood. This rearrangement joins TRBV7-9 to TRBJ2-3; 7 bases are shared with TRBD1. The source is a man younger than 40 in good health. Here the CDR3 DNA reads TGTGCCAGCAGCTACTGGACAGGAGGCACAGATACGCAGTATTTT. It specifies CASSYWTGGTDTQYF.